The 20 T cell receptor beta chains below were found in one sample sequenced in a study of radiation and T cells in renal cell carcinoma. Produced via immunoSEQ multiplex PCR; TCRdb's table is partial and in-frame only. The sample contains approximately 100,000 clones, around nine tenths of which appear only once. Regarding time point: baseline pretreatment blood. Treatment in this sample: 15 Gy SBRT to primary tumor, nephrectomy 4 weeks later. The sequencing here drew on blood, taken from a patient whose treatment included radiotherapy and nephrectomy. These receptors were obtained from a man in his fifties with renal cell carcinoma.

The DNA of the CDR3 is TGTGCCAGCAGCTTAACCGGGACAGAGGGGGAAGCTTTCTTT. Protein: CASSLTGTEGEAFF. V gene TRBV7-9 combines with J gene TRBJ1-1; 7 positions match TRBD1. V was clipped by 2 bases and J by 8 bases; unmatched bases: 8. This CDR3 spans 14 amino acids. Germline loops: CDR1 SEHNR, CDR2 FQNEAQ (reference sequence).

The chain's CDR3 is CASSRQGSGETQYF. The CDR3 DNA is TGTGCCAGCTCACGACAGGGGTCAGGAGAGACCCAGTACTTC. This chain uses TRBV18 with TRBJ2-5, with TRBD1 matching over 8 bases. The trim removed 4 bases at V and 4 bases at J, leaving 5 bases unmatched. The CDR3 is 14 residues long. Germline lookup yields CDR1 KGHSH and CDR2 LQKENI.

The chain employs TRBV29-1 and TRBJ2-2; D remains ambiguous. V dropped 4 bases and J dropped 0 bases, with 9 bases sitting between them. Per the germline V gene, CDR1 is SQVTM and CDR2 is ANQGSEA. This CDR3 contains 14 residues. The CDR3 DNA reads as TGCAGCGTTGGGAGCCGCGCGAACACCGGGGAGCTGTTTTTT. This codes for CSVGSRANTGELFF.

The chain is built from TRBV27 and TRBJ1-2; possible D gene TRBD1, 6 bases. Germline CDR1 and CDR2: MNHEY and SMNVEV (reference sequence). The V end lost 4 bases, the J end lost 7 bases, and 19 bases lay between the germline ends. The CDR3 loop spans 15 amino acids. This CDR3 is CASSSTQGTGVGYTF. The CDR3 region has the DNA TGTGCCAGCAGTTCAACACAGGGCACGGGGGTTGGCTACACCTTC.

As concerns this clone: Other DNA sequences in the same sample also yield this CDR3. This chain links TRBV7-9 with TRBJ1-3, with D perhaps TRBD1 (6 bases). In germline, CDR1 is SEHNR, CDR2 FQNEAQ (reference sequence). The CDR3 covers 13 residues. V was clipped by 3 bases and J by 4 bases, with 7 bases between them. Here the CDR3 reads CASSLGAGNTIYF. DNA for the CDR3: TGTGCCAGCAGCTTGGGGGCCGGAAACACCATATATTTT.

This clone qualifies as medium-sized (0.01 to 0.1%). This chain's CDR3 is CASSIRDRDWAFF. CDR3 nucleotides: TGTGCCAGCAGTATCCGGGACAGGGATTGGGCTTTCTTT. The chain has TRBV28 and TRBJ1-1, with 9 bases fitting TRBD1. Unmatched junction bases numbered 9, after V lost 5 bases and J lost 11 bases. Germline V CDR1 and CDR2: MDHEN, SYDVKM. The CDR3 extends over 13 amino acids. Filled out from reference TRBV28 and TRBJ1-1, the complete variable domain reads DVKVTQSSRYLVKRTGEKVFLECVQDMDHENMFWYRQDPGLGLRLIYFSYDVKMKEKGDIPEGYSVSREKKERFSLILESASTNQTSMYLCASSIRDRDWAFFGQGTRLTVV.

This clone appeared a single time. The V call is TRBV11-2, the J call TRBJ1-2; possible D gene TRBD1, 6 bases. The CDR3 spans 15 residues. The germline CDR1 and CDR2 sequences are SGHAT and FQNNGV. Deletions cut 1 base from V and 4 bases from J, with 13 bases between. The CDR3 spells CASSLVSAGVYGYTF. The CDR3 DNA reads TGTGCCAGCAGCTTAGTATCTGCAGGGGTCTATGGCTACACCTTC.

The rearrangement links TRBV27 to TRBJ2-7, with TRBD1 identical over 8 bases. The CDR3 runs to 15 residues. Germline-derived CDR1 and CDR2 are MNHEY and SMNVEV (reference sequence). V lost 5 bases and J lost 5; bases outside the gene matches: 11. The CDR3 region is CASSTRTGWENEQYF. In DNA, the CDR3 is TGTGCCAGCAGTACCCGGACAGGGTGGGAAAACGAGCAGTACTTC.

The chain employs TRBV19 and TRBJ1-1, with D uncertain. The germline V gene has CDR1 LNHDA and CDR2 SQIVND (reference sequence). This CDR3 is built from 14 residues. With 1 base removed from V and 1 base from J, the gap between germline ends came to 7 bases. CDR3 sequence: CASSIVAENTEAFF. Written as DNA, the CDR3 is TGTGCCAGTAGTATAGTAGCAGAGAACACTGAAGCTTTCTTT.

The V and J genes are TRBV2 and TRBJ2-7, with 9 bases fitting TRBD2. This CDR3 has 13 amino acids. V lost 10 bases and J lost 3; bases outside the gene matches: 7. CDR1 is SNHLY and CDR2 is FYNNEI in the germline V gene. The CDR3 bases are TGTGCCACTCAAGCGGGAGGCGGCTACGAGCAGTACTTC. Its protein is CATQAGGGYEQYF.

V usage is TRBV29-1 and J usage is TRBJ2-5; 7 nucleotides agree with TRBD2. The V and J ends lost 4 bases and 1 base, in that order; junction bases with no gene match: 3. Germline lookup yields CDR1 SQVTM and CDR2 ANQGSEA. The CDR3 is 13 amino acids. The CDR3 region has the DNA TGCAGCGTTGTTACTAGCGCCCAAGAGACCCAGTACTTC. It is translated as CSVVTSAQETQYF.

The V and J genes are TRBV4-1 and TRBJ2-2, with TRBD2 identical over 7 bases. V dropped 1 base and J dropped 5; count of bases not matched to a gene: 4. CDR1 and CDR2 (germline): MGHRA, YSYEKL. The CDR3 contains 15 residues. CDR3 residues: CASSQGLASTGELFF. CDR3 DNA: TGCGCCAGCAGCCAAGGACTAGCCTCTACCGGGGAGCTGTTTTTT.

This clone has a single count. This sequence joins TRBV7-2 and TRBJ2-1, with unresolved D. The V end lost 0 bases, the J end lost 2 bases, and 5 bases lay between the germline ends. Germline CDR1 and CDR2: SGHTA and FQGNSA. The CDR3 is 14 amino acids. The CDR3 sequence is CASSLAEPYNEQFF. CDR3 sequence (DNA): TGTGCCAGCAGCTTAGCTGAGCCCTACAATGAGCAGTTCTTC.

The V and J genes are TRBV7-9 and TRBJ2-7; the match to TRBD1 covers 8 bases. The CDR3 has 15 residues. Trimming removed 7 bases from V and 1 base from J; junction bases left unmatched: 9. Germline CDR1 SEHNR, CDR2 FQNEAQ (reference sequence). The CDR3 spells CASTPIGQGSYEQYF. DNA of the CDR3: TGTGCCAGCACCCCGATTGGACAGGGATCCTACGAGCAGTACTTC. Full variable domain (missing parts from reference TRBV7-9 and TRBJ2-7): DTGVSQNPRHKITKRGQNVTFRCDPISEHNRLYWYRQTLGQGPEFLTYFQNEAQLEKSRLLSDRFSAERPKGSFSTLEIQRTEQGDSAMYLCASTPIGQGSYEQYFGPGTRLTVT.

CDR3 amino acids: CASSIGPTSNYGYTF. In DNA form, the CDR3 reads TGTGCCAGTAGTATAGGTCCCACTTCAAACTATGGCTACACCTTC. This chain uses TRBV19 with TRBJ1-2; no firm D call. This CDR3 has 15 amino acids. The ends were cut back, 1 base at V and 2 bases at J, with 11 bases in the middle. Germline CDR1 and CDR2: LNHDA and SQIVND (reference sequence).

The chain couples TRBV5-1 to TRBJ2-1; D possibly corresponds to TRBD1 (6 bases). Germline V gene data show CDR1 as SGHRS and CDR2 as YFSETQ. V was clipped by 6 bases and J by 4 bases, with 17 bases between them. There are 15 residues in the CDR3. As DNA, the CDR3 is TGCGCCAGCACCTTACAGGGTTTCGAGTACAATGAGCAGTTCTTC. Its protein is CASTLQGFEYNEQFF. The complete variable domain, with remaining parts taken from reference TRBV5-1 and TRBJ2-1, reads KAGVTQTPRYLIKTRGQQVTLSCSPISGHRSVSWYQQTPGQGLQFLFEYFSETQRNKGNFPGRFSGRQFSNSRSEMNVSTLELGDSALYLCASTLQGFEYNEQFFGPGTRLTVL.

The gene calls are TRBV4-1 and TRBJ2-1; 10 bases fit TRBD2. Trimming at V came to 1 base and at J to 12 bases, leaving 12 bases not matched to a gene. The CDR3 spans 16 residues. Germline values: CDR1 MGHRA, CDR2 YSYEKL. CDR3 DNA: TGCGCCAGCAGCCAAGGTTCAAGCGGGGGGGCTCTATTGCAGTTCTTC. Amino acid sequence: CASSQGSSGGALLQFF.

The sample holds one count of this clone. V gene TRBV5-1 combines with J gene TRBJ1-4; no definite D call. The CDR3 has 16 amino acids. CDR1 SGHRS and CDR2 YFSETQ come from the germline V gene. The V gene lost 3 bases and the J gene lost 0 bases, with 12 bases spanning the gap. This CDR3 is CASSSTRPSTNEKLFF. The CDR3 DNA reads TGCGCCAGCAGCTCCACTCGACCATCAACTAATGAAAAACTGTTTTTT.

V is TRBV29-1 and J is TRBJ1-2; D perhaps matches TRBD1 (5 bases). V was pared by 2 bases and J by 4 bases, with 11 bases between. This CDR3 contains 13 residues. Germline V lookup: CDR1 SQVTM, CDR2 ANQGSEA. The CDR3 here is CSVEWGVGYGYTF. The DNA of the CDR3 is TGCAGCGTTGAATGGGGGGTTGGCTATGGCTACACCTTC.

The chain combines TRBV2 with TRBJ1-4; 8 nucleotides match TRBD1. J gave up 4 bases and V 5 bases, and 6 bases lay outside the gene matches. Germline CDR1 reads SNHLY; CDR2 reads FYNNEI. CDR3 size: 15 residues. The CDR3 is CASSILQGVNEKLFF. The CDR3, as DNA: TGTGCCAGCAGTATCCTACAGGGGGTTAATGAAAAACTGTTTTTT.